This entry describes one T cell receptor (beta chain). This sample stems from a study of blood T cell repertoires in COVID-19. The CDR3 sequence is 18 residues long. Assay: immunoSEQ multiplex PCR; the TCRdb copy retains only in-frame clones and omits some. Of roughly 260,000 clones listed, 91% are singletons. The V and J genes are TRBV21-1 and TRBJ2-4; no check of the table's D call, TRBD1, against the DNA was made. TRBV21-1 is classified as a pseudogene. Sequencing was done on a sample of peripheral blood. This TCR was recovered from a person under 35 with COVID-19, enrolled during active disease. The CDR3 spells CASSKARRDRGSKNIQYF. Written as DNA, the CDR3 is TGTGCCAGCAGCAAAGCGCGACGGGACAGGGGAAGCAAAAACATTCAGTACTTC.